Following are 10 T cell receptor beta chains from one sample sequenced in a study of cytomegalovirus exposure and HLA in healthy donors. Primers for the PCR totalled 60 Vbeta and 13 Jbeta. This table comes from immunoSEQ multiplex PCR, and its TCRdb copy is limited to in-frame clones, with some not included. This sample contains 30,000 to 40,000 clones. The sequenced material came from PBMCs. The receptors were sampled from a woman aged 40 to 49 in good health and CMV-seropositive.

J is TRBJ2-7 and V is TRBV29-1; D is perhaps TRBD1 (6 bases). The V gene's germline CDR1 is SQVTM and CDR2 ANQGSEA. The CDR3 has 13 amino acids. V gave up 4 bases and J gave up 3 bases, with 13 bases separating them. Written as DNA, the CDR3 is TGCAGCGTTGTTGTCAGGGGACACTACGAGCAGTACTTC. It codes for CSVVVRGHYEQYF.

The V call is TRBV5-1, the J call TRBJ1-2, with 8 positions matching TRBD1. The trim removed 7 bases at V and 9 bases at J, leaving 17 bases unmatched. The CDR3 runs to 15 residues. Germline V gives CDR1 SGHRS, CDR2 YFSETQ. CDR3 amino acids: CASSFIPTGETSYTF. Here the CDR3 DNA reads TGCGCCAGCTCCTTCATACCGACAGGGGAAACGAGCTACACCTTC.

The chain has TRBV7-2 and TRBJ2-3, with 7 positions matching TRBD1. The germline V gene has CDR1 SGHTA and CDR2 FQGNSA. V was pared by 2 bases and J by 2 bases, with 4 bases of the junction left unmatched. This CDR3 is 15 amino acids long. In DNA form, the CDR3 reads TGTGCCAGCAGCTTATGGACAGGAGACACAGATACGCAGTATTTT. It yields the protein CASSLWTGDTDTQYF.

This CDR3 is CASSLGLADTDTQYF. The CDR3 DNA reads TGTGCCAGCAGCCTGGGACTAGCGGACACAGATACGCAGTATTTT. The chain couples TRBV7-9 to TRBJ2-3; TRBD2 matches 11 bases. Germline loops: CDR1 SEHNR, CDR2 FQNEAQ (reference sequence). Trimming at V came to 5 bases and at J to 2 bases, leaving 3 bases not matched to a gene. The CDR3 has 15 residues.

This chain links TRBV30 with TRBJ2-7; D unclear. The CDR3 is made up of 12 amino acids. Trimming pared 6 bases from V and 2 bases from J, leaving 11 bases between. Germline CDR1 is GTSNPN and CDR2 is SVGIG (reference sequence). The CDR3 DNA reads TGTGCCTGCCTCCGCGGTCCCTACGAGCAGTACTTC. It is translated as CACLRGPYEQYF.

The rearrangement uses TRBV11-2 and TRBJ1-2; 10 positions agree with TRBD1. The V gene's germline CDR1 is SGHAT and CDR2 FQNNGV. J was trimmed by 4 bases and V by 4 bases; bases with no gene match: 6. CDR3 size: 15 residues. CDR3: CASSSDRGSFYGYTF. The CDR3 DNA sequence: TGTGCCAGCAGCTCGGACAGGGGGTCTTTCTATGGCTACACCTTC.

The chain uses TRBV18 and TRBJ2-1; 11 bases agree with TRBD2. CDR3 length equals 14 residues. The J segment lost 6 bases and the V segment lost 3 bases, leaving 1 base of the junction unmatched. Germline V gives CDR1 KGHSH, CDR2 LQKENI. The CDR3 DNA reads as TGTGCCAGCTCACCGGGACTAGCGGTCAATGAGCAGTTCTTC. This encodes CASSPGLAVNEQFF.

The chain carries TRBV4-1 and TRBJ2-7; D might be TRBD1 (5 bases). The CDR3 is 14 amino acids. V was clipped by 2 bases and J by 0 bases, with 8 bases between them. In germline, CDR1 is MGHRA, CDR2 YSYEKL. The CDR3 protein is CASSQMTASYEQYF. DNA of the CDR3: TGCGCCAGCAGCCAAATGACAGCCTCCTACGAGCAGTACTTC.

The V and J genes are TRBV4-1 and TRBJ2-1; 9 nucleotides align to TRBD2. The CDR3 extends over 19 amino acids. V trimming: 4 bases; J trimming: 6 bases; junction bases outside the gene matches: 19. In germline, CDR1 is MGHRA, CDR2 YSYEKL. CDR3: CASSPRFAIAGVRGNEQFF. The CDR3 DNA reads TGCGCCAGCAGCCCTCGGTTTGCGATAGCGGGAGTGAGAGGCAATGAGCAGTTCTTC.

With respect to this clone: Mismatch with germline at one junction end may stem from a read error. The chain couples TRBV4-1 to TRBJ2-3; possibly TRBD2 for D (5 bases). The CDR3 has 17 residues. Germline CDR1 reads MGHRA; CDR2 reads YSYEKL. The CDR3 region has the DNA TGCGCCAGCAGACAAGTTTCCTATGGCGGGCGCACAGATACGCAGTATTTT. It is translated as CASRQVSYGGRTDTQYF.